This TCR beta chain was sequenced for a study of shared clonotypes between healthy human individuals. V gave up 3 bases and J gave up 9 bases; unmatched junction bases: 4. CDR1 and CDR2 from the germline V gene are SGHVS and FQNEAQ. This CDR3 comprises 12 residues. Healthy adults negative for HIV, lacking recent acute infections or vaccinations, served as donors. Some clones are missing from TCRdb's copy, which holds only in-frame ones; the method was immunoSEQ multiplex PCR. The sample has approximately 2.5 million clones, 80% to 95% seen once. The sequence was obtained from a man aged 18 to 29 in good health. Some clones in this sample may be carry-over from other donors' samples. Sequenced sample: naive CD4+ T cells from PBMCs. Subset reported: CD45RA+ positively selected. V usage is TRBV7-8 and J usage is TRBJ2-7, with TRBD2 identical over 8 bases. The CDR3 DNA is TGTGCCAGCAGCTTCAACCGGGAGGGGCAGTACTTC. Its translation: CASSFNREGQYF.